This TCR beta chain was sequenced in a study of blood T cell repertoires in COVID-19. On the study more broadly: Samples came from the United States, Italy and Spain, spanning acute and convalescent COVID-19. In each case, the material was cDNA or gDNA derived from T cells, B-cell-depleted T cells, or PBMCs.

The V gene lost 4 bases and the J gene lost 1 base, with 8 bases spanning the gap. Germline V lookup: CDR1 SGHRS, CDR2 YFSETQ. The CDR3 contains 14 residues. Sequencing used immunoSEQ multiplex PCR; TCRdb keeps in-frame clones, though not all of them. This sample has 250,000 to 300,000 clones, with roughly 89% found just once. Assignment of participants to cohorts was predicated upon participant-reported clinical history. The sample comprised PBMCs or T cells enriched from blood (not recorded which). The chain uses TRBV5-1 and TRBJ2-2, with D possibly TRBD1 on 5 matching bases. The receptor's source is a woman aged 55-75 years who had recovered from COVID-19. The CDR3 reads CASSNQGNTGELFF. DNA of the CDR3: TGCGCCAGCAGCAACCAGGGGAACACCGGGGAGCTGTTTTTT.